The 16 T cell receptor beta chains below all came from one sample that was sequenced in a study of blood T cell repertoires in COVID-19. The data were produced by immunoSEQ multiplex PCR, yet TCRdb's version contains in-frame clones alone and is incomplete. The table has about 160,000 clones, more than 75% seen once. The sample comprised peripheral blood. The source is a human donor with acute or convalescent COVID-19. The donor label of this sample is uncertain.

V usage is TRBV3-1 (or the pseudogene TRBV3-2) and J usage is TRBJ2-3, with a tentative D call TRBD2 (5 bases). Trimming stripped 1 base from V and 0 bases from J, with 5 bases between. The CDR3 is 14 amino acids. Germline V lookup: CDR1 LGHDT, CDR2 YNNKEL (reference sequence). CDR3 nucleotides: TGTGCCAGCAGCCAAGGGACTAGCACAGATACGCAGTATTTT. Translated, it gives CASSQGTSTDTQYF.

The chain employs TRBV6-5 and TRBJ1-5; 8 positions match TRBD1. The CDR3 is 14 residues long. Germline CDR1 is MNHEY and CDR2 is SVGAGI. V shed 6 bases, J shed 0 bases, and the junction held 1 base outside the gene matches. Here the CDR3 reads CASRGQVSNQPQHF. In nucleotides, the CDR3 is TGTGCCAGCAGGGGACAGGTTAGCAATCAGCCCCAGCATTTT.

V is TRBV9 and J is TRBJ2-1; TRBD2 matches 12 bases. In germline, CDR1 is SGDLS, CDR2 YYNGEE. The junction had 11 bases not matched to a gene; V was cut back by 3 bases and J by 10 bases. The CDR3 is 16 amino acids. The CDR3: CASSAQTSGGRREQFF. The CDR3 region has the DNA TGTGCCAGCAGCGCCCAGACTAGCGGGGGACGGAGGGAGCAGTTCTTC. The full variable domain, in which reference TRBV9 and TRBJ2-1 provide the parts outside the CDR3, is DSGVTQTPKHLITATGQRVTLRCSPRSGDLSVYWYQQSLDQGLQFLIQYYNGEERAKGNILERFSAQQFPDLHSELNLSSLELGDSALYFCASSAQTSGGRREQFFGPGTRLTVL.

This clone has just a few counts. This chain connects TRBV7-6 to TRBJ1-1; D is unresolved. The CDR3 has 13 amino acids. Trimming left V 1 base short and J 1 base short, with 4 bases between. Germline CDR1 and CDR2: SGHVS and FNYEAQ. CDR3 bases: TGTGCCAGCAGCTTAGGGCAGAACACTGAAGCTTTCTTT. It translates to CASSLGQNTEAFF.

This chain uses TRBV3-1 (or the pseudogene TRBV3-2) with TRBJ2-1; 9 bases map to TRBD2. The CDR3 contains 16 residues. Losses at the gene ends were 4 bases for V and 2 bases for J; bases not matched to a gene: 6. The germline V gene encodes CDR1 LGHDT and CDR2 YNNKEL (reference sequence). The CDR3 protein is CASSPRKRGAYNEQFF. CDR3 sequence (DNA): TGTGCCAGCAGCCCTAGGAAGCGGGGGGCCTACAATGAGCAGTTCTTC.

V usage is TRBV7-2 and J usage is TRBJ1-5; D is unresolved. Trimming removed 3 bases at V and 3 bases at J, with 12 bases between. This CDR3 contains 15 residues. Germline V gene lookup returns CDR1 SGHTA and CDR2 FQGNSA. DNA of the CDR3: TGTGCCAGCAGCTTGTGGACTGGAAACAATCAGCCCCAGCATTTT. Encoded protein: CASSLWTGNNQPQHF.

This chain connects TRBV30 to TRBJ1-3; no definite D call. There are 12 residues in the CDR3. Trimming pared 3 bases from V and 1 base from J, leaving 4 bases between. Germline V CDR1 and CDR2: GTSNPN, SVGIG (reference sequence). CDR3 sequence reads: CAWSGSGNTIYF. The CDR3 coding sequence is TGTGCCTGGAGCGGGTCTGGAAACACCATATATTTT.

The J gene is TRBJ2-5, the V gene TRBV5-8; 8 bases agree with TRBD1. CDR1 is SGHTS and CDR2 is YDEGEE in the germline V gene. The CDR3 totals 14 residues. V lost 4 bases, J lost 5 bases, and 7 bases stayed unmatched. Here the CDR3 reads CASSLGQVLETQYF. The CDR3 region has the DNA TGTGCCAGCAGCCTGGGACAGGTTCTTGAGACCCAGTACTTC.

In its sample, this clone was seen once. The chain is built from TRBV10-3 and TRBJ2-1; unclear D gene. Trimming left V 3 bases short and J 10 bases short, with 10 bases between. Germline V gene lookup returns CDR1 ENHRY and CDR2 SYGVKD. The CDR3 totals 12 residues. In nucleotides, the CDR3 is TGTGCCATCAGTGATCGTGTTCGGGAGCAGTTCTTC. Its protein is CAISDRVREQFF.

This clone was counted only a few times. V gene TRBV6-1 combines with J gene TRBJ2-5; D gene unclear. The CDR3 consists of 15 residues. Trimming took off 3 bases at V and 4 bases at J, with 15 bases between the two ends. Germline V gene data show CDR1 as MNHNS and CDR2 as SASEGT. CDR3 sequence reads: CASSEGSAGRETQYF. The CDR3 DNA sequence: TGTGCCAGCAGTGAGGGCAGTGCCGGAAGAGAGACCCAGTACTTC.

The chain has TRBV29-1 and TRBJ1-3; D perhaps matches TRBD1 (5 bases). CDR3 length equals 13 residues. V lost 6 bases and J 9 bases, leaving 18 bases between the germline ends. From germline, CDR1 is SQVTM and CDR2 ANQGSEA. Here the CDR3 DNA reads TGCAGCGTGAATACAGCAGTTCAGGGCACCATATATTTT. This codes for CSVNTAVQGTIYF.

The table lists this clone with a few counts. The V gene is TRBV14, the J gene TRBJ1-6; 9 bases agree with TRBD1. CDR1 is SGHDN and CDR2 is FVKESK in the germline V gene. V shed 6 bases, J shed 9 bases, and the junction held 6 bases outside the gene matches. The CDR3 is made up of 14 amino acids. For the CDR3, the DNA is TGTGCCAGCAGTTGGGACAGGGCCCGTTCACCCCTCCACTTT. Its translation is CASSWDRARSPLHF.

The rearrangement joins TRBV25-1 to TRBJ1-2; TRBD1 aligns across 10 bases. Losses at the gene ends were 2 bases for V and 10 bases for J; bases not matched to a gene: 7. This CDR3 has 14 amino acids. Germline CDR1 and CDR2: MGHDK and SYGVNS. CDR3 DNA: TGTGCCAGCAGTGAACCGGGACAGGGGAGAGTCTACACCTTC. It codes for CASSEPGQGRVYTF.

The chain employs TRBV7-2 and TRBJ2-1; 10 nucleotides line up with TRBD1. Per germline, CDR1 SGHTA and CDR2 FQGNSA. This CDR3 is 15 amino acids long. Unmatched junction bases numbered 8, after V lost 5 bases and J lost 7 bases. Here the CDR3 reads CASSLDRGQENEQFF. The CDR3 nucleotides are TGTGCCAGCAGCCTCGACAGGGGGCAAGAAAATGAGCAGTTCTTC.

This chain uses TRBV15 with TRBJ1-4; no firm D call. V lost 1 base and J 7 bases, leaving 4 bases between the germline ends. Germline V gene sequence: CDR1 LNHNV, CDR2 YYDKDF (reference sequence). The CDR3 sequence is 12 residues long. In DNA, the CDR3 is TGTGCCACCAGCAGAGTCGGTGAAAAACTGTTTTTT. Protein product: CATSRVGEKLFF.

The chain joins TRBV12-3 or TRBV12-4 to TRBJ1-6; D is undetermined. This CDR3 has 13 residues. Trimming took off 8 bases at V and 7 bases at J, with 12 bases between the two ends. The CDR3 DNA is TGTGCCAGCCAGGCAGGCGGGAATTCACCCCTCCACTTT. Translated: CASQAGGNSPLHF.